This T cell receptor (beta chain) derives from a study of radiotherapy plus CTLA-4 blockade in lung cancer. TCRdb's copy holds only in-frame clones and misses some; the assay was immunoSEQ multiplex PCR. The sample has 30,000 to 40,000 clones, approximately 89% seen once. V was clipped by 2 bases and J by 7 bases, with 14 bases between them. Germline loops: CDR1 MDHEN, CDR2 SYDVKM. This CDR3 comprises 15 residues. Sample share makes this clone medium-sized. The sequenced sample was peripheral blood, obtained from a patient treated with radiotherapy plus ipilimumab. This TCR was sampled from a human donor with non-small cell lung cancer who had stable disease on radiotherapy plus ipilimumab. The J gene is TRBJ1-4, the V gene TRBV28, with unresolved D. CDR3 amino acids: CASSLGYTRGEKLFF. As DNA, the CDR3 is TGTGCCAGCAGTTTAGGATACACCCGAGGTGAAAAACTGTTTTTT.